This T cell receptor (beta chain) came from a study of shared clonotypes between healthy human individuals. Overall study findings and caveats: It was anticipated that sequencing depth would influence how many clonotypes donors shared.

J was trimmed by 3 bases and V by 5 bases; bases with no gene match: 8. Germline V gene data show CDR1 as LNHDA and CDR2 as SQIVND (reference sequence). This CDR3 spans 15 amino acids. About this clone: The antigen is not known.

Only in-frame clones appear in the TCRdb table, and some are missing; sequencing was by immunoSEQ multiplex PCR. Among approximately 440,000 clones listed, roughly 80% were seen once. The rearrangement joins TRBV19 to TRBJ2-7, with TRBD1 identical over 9 bases. The TCR sequence derives from a woman aged 40 to 55 in good health. Some clones in this sample may be carry-over from other donors' samples. Sequencing was performed on PBMCs. CDR3 protein: CASSPQGQGLYEQYF. CDR3 bases: TGTGCCAGTAGTCCCCAGGGACAGGGCCTCTACGAGCAGTACTTC.